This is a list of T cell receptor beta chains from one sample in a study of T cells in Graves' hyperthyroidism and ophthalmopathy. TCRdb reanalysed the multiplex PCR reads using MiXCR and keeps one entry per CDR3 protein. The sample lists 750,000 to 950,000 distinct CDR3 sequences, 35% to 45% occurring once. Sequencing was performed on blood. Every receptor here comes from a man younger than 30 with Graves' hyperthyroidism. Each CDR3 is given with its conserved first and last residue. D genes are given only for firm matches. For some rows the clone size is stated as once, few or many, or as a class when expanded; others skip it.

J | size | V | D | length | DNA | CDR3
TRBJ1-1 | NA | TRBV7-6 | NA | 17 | TGTGCCAGCAGCGCACTTCCCCTGGGGACAATGAACACTAAAGCTTTCTTT | CASSALPLGTMNTKAFF
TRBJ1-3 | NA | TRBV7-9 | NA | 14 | TGTGCCAGCAGCTTGCCGACAGTCGGAAACACCATATATTTT | CASSLPTVGNTIYF
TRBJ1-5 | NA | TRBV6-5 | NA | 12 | TGTGCCAGCAGTCCCCGGGCGGAGCCCCAGCATTTT | CASSPRAEPQHF
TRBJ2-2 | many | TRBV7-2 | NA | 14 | TGTGCCAGTAGAGGGGACGGAAACACCGGGGAGCTGTTTTTT | CASRGDGNTGELFF
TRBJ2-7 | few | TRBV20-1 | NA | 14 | TGCAGTGCTAGACCGTCTAGCCCCTACTACGAGCAGTACTTC | CSARPSSPYYEQYF
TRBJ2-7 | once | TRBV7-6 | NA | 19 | TGTGCCAGCAGCTTCACCGATGCCGCAAGGGCGACCCGGTCTGTCGAGCAGTACTTC | CASSFTDAARATRSVEQYF
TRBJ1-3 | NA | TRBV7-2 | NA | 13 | TGTGCCAGCAGCTCCCAGTCTGGAAACACCATATATTTT | CASSSQSGNTIYF
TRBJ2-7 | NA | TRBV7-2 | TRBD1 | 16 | TGTGCCAGCAGCTCCAGGGACAGGGGGCTAATCTACGAGCAGTACTTC | CASSSRDRGLIYEQYF
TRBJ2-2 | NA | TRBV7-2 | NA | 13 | TGTGCCAGCAGCTCCCAGGAGGGCGGGGAGCTGTTTTTT | CASSSQEGGELFF
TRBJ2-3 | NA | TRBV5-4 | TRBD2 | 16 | TGTGCCAGCAGCACACCCACTAGCGGCAGCACAGATACGCAGTATTTT | CASSTPTSGSTDTQYF
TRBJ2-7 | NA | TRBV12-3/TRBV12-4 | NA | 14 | TGTGCCAGCAGTCCGCGGGCCAACTACTACGAGCAGTACTTC | CASSPRANYYEQYF
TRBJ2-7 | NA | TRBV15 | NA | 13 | TGTGCCACCAGCAGCGCCCGGACTGGAGAGCAGTACTTC | CATSSARTGEQYF
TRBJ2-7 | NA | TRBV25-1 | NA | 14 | TGTGCCAGCAGTTTAACCATAGGGTATTACGAGCAGTACTTC | CASSLTIGYYEQYF
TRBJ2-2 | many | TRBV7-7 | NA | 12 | TGTGCTAGCAGCTCTGCAAGAGGGGAGCTGTTTTTT | CASSSARGELFF
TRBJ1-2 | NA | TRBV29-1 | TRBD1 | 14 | TGCAGCGTTGAGGACAGGGGAGATTACTATGGCTACACCTTC | CSVEDRGDYYGYTF
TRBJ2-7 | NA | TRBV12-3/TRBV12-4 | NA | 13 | TGTGCCAGCAGTTTAATCTCAGGGGACGAGCAGTACTTC | CASSLISGDEQYF
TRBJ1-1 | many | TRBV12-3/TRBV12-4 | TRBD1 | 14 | TGTGCCAGCAGTGACAGGGGTGGAGGGACTGAAGCTTTCTTT | CASSDRGGGTEAFF
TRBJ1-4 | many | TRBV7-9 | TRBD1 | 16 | TGTGCCAGCAGCACCTATCTGGGACAGGGTAATGAAAAACTGTTTTTT | CASSTYLGQGNEKLFF
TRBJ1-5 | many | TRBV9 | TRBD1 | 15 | TGTGCCAGCAGCGAGTCAGGGGGCCTGGGACAGCCCCAGCATTTT | CASSESGGLGQPQHF
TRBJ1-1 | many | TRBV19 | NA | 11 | TGTGCCAGTAGAGCGAACACTGAAGCTTTCTTT | CASRANTEAFF
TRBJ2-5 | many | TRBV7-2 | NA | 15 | TGTGCCAGCAGCTTAGCCGTACTCCAAGGGGGGACCCAGTACTTC | CASSLAVLQGGTQYF
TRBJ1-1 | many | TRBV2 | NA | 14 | TGTGCCAGCAGTCCCGGGACGTCTCACACTGAAGCTTTCTTT | CASSPGTSHTEAFF
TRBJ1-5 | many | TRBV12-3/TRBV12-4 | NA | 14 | TGTGCCAGCAGTTTATCGGGGGCCTTTCAGCCCCAGCATTTT | CASSLSGAFQPQHF
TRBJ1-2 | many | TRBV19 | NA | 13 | TGTGCCAGTAGTCAGCCGGGCAGCTATGGCTACACCTTC | CASSQPGSYGYTF
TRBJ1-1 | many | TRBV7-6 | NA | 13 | TGTGCCAGCAGCTCCGGGATAAGTCGTGCAGCTTTCTTT | CASSSGISRAAFF
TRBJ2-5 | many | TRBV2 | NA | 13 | TGTGCCAGCAGTGACGGGAACTTAGAGACCCAGTACTTC | CASSDGNLETQYF
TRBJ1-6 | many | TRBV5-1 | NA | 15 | TGCGCCAGCAGCTTGGCGGGGGGTCAGAATTCACCCCTCCACTTT | CASSLAGGQNSPLHF
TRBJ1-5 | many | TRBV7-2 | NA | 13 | TGTGCCAGCAGCTTGCCCCCGGATCAGCCCCAGCATTTT | CASSLPPDQPQHF
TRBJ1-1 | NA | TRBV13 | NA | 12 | TGTGCCAGCACCGGGGGCGGCACCGAAGCTTTCTTT | CASTGGGTEAFF
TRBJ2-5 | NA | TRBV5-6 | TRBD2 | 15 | TGTGCCAGCAGCTTGGTCGCAGCGGGAGGAGAGACCCAGTACTTC | CASSLVAAGGETQYF
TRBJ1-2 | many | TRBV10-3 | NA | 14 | TGTGCCATCACCGCGACGACGAAGAACTATGGCTACACCTTC | CAITATTKNYGYTF
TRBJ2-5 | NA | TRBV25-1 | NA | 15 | TGTGCCAGCAGTGAAGGGACCCGGCGGGGAGAGACCCAGTACTTC | CASSEGTRRGETQYF
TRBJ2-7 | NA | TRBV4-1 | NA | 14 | TGCGCCAGCAGCCAAGGGGACGGATACTACGAGCAGTACTTC | CASSQGDGYYEQYF
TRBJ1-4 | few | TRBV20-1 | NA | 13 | TGCAGTGCCAAGGGCAGATTTAATGAAAAACTGTTTTTT | CSAKGRFNEKLFF
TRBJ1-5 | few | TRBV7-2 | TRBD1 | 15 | TGTGCCAGCAGCTACGGACAGGTGGGCAATCAGCCCCAGCATTTT | CASSYGQVGNQPQHF
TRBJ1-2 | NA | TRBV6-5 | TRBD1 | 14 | TGTGCCAGCAGGGCCGGGACAGGGGGTAGTGGCTACACCTTC | CASRAGTGGSGYTF
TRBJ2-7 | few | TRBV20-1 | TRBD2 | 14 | TGCAGTGCTAGAGATTTTGCGGGGGACTACGAGCAGTACTTC | CSARDFAGDYEQYF
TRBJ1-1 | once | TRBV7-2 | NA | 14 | TGTGCCAGCAGCTTTAGCAAGAGGGGCACTGAAGCTTTCTTT | CASSFSKRGTEAFF
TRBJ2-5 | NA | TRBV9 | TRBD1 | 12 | TGTGCCAGCAGCGAGGGGGCCGGGGCCCAGTACTTC | CASSEGAGAQYF
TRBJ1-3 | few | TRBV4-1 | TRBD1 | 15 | TGCGCCAGCAGCCAAGCTGGGACAGGGGGAAACACCATATATTTT | CASSQAGTGGNTIYF
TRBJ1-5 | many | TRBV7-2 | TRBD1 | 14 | TGTGCCAGCAGCGTGGACAGGGCGGTCCAGCCCCAGCATTTT | CASSVDRAVQPQHF
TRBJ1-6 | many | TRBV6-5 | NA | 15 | TGTGCCAGCAGTCTGGGGCAGGGCGGTGGATCACCCCTCCACTTT | CASSLGQGGGSPLHF
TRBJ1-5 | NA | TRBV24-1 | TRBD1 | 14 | TGTGCCACCAGGCAGGGGGCCTCCTATCAGCCCCAGCATTTT | CATRQGASYQPQHF
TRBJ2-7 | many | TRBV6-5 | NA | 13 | TGTGCCAGCAGCCCCCTCGGCGCCTACGAGCAGTACTTC | CASSPLGAYEQYF
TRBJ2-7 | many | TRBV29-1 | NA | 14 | TGCAGCGTTGAACGGGGCGGTAGCTCCTACGAGCAGTACTTC | CSVERGGSSYEQYF
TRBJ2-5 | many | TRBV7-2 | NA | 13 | TGTGCCAGCAGCTTAGAGGCAAGGCAGACCCAGTACTTC | CASSLEARQTQYF
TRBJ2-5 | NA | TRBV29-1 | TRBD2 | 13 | TGCAGCTCCGCAAGCGGGGGAGGGGAGACCCAGTACTTC | CSSASGGGETQYF